This T cell receptor beta chain was obtained from a study of control samples from healthy donors and cancer patients. The table came from immunoSEQ multiplex PCR; TCRdb's copy has only in-frame clones and leaves some out. The sample lists under 150,000 clones; 80% to 90% were seen once. CDR1 SGHKS and CDR2 YYEKEE come from the germline V gene (reference sequence). Trimming stripped 0 bases from V and 1 base from J, with 10 bases between. The CDR3 covers 15 residues. Sequencing input: blood. The clonotype was recovered from a man aged 60 to 69 in good health. This chain links TRBV5-5 with TRBJ1-1; unclear D gene. The CDR3 DNA follows: TGTGCCAGCAGCTTGGGGGGTTTTGCGAACACTGAAGCTTTCTTT. Protein: CASSLGGFANTEAFF.